This T cell receptor (beta chain) was identified in a study of T cells after posttransplantation cyclophosphamide. Clones were read by immunoSEQ multiplex PCR, and TCRdb kept only the in-frame ones, dropping some. The sample yields about 43,000 clones, about nine tenths seen once. Busulfan-fludarabine conditioning, marrow transplant, and cyclophosphamide on days +3 and +4 were administered. Study-wide results and limits: Donor-recipient repertoire similarity was low at 1-2 months, rising over year one. Blood and skin or GI T cell repertoires showed limited TRB overlap.

The J segment lost 1 base and the V segment lost 6 bases, leaving 8 bases of the junction unmatched. The germline V gene encodes CDR1 MNHNS and CDR2 SASEGT. The CDR3 has 15 amino acids. As regards this clone: Its antigen remains unknown.

This chain joins TRBV6-1 and TRBJ2-7; 8 nucleotides line up with TRBD1. This receptor was obtained from a male patient between 60 and 69 years old who received an allogeneic stem cell transplant from a related donor and was CMV-positive. Certain T cells may be donor cells from the graft. The sample in question was PBMCs, obtained roughly 60 days after allogeneic stem cell transplant with posttransplant cyclophosphamide. The CDR3 region has the DNA TGTGCCAGCAGACCCGACAGGGGTATATCCTACGAGCAGTACTTC. Protein: CASRPDRGISYEQYF.